This T cell receptor (beta chain) was documented in a study of blood T cell repertoires in COVID-19 (dated by TCRdb to about 2020). Study-level background: Samples from collaborators originated in the United States, Italy and Spain and spanned both the acute and convalescent phases of COVID-19. The material from the prospective study consisted of cDNA or gDNA derived from T cells, B-cell-depleted T cells, or PBMCs. Subjects who had been exposed to COVID-19, were actively infected with it, or had recovered from it provided the deeply sampled blood TCRbeta repertoires that made up the dataset. The samples were drawn from the first 160 participants of the ongoing ImmuneRACE study and from 1,254 subjects provided by 6 global collaborators. Sample metadata almost always included a de-identified subject ID, COVID-19 status, age in years and sex. A freely available public database, intended as a resource for researchers studying the immune response to SARS-CoV-2, is where the repertoires were released. Where available, HLA class I and class II types were obtained from metadata supplied by the sample provider rather than from assay-based typing. The investigation overall reported the following: Clinical and demographic metadata were provided uncurated, with the amount varying by source and participant.

Concerning this clone itself: Its antigen has not been determined. Per-base qualities were not stored, and no clone one base away is much larger.

From the cysteine up to the phenylalanine, the CDR3 has a length of 16 residues. Only the CDR3 DNA stays, 48 bases, in frame from base 1. Germline trimming amounts to 7 bases on V and 0 bases on J, with 12 as the count of junction bases outside the gene matches. The germline V gene (reference sequence) gives CDR1 as GTSNPN and CDR2 as SVGIG. TCRbeta CDR3 regions were amplified from genomic DNA by means of the immunoSEQ Assay, a bias-controlled multiplex PCR. The authors processed their data as follows. The number of nucleated cells in each sample was estimated by amplification of reference gene primers within the assay. To quantify the absolute abundance of each unique TCRbeta CDR3 rearrangement, sequence reads were collapsed and filtered. For each sample, productive Simpson clonality was calculated as the square root of Simpson's diversity index across productive rearrangements. TCRdb stores this immuneACCESS table with in-frame sequences only. Part of the clones is absent; in the studies checked, under half of the shortfall reflects unresolved V genes, and no reason is known for the rest. That table gives V, J and clone size, and the DNA gave D and trimming. For this sample there are 100,000 to 150,000 clones; around 88% appear just once. Together, the top ten hold about 5.4% of the sample.

Collaborating institutions collected whole blood in K2EDTA tubes following their own protocols. Collaborator samples were shipped for TCRbeta analysis as frozen whole blood, isolated PBMCs, or DNA extracted from either sample type. The sample comprised peripheral blood. The chain is assembled from TRBV30 and TRBJ1-1, and 9 bases in between align with TRBD1. This TCR derives from an elderly man with active or convalescent COVID-19. The encoded CDR3 is CAFGQGNGGVNTEAFF. The bases are TGTGCCTTCGGACAGGGGAACGGTGGCGTGAACACTGAAGCTTTCTTT.